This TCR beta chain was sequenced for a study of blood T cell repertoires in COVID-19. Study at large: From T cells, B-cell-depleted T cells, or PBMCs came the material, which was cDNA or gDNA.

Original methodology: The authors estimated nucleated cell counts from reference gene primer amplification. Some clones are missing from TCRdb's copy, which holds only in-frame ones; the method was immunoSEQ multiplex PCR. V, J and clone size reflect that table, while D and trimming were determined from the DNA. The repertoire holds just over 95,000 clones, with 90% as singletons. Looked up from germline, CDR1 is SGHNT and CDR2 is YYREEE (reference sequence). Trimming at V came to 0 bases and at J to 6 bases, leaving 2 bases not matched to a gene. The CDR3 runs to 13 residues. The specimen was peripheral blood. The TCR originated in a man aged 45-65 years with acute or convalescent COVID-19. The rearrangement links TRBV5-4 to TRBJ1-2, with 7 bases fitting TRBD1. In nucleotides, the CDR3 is TGTGCCAGCAGCTTGGTCAGGGGGGATGGCTACACCTTC. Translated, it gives CASSLVRGDGYTF.